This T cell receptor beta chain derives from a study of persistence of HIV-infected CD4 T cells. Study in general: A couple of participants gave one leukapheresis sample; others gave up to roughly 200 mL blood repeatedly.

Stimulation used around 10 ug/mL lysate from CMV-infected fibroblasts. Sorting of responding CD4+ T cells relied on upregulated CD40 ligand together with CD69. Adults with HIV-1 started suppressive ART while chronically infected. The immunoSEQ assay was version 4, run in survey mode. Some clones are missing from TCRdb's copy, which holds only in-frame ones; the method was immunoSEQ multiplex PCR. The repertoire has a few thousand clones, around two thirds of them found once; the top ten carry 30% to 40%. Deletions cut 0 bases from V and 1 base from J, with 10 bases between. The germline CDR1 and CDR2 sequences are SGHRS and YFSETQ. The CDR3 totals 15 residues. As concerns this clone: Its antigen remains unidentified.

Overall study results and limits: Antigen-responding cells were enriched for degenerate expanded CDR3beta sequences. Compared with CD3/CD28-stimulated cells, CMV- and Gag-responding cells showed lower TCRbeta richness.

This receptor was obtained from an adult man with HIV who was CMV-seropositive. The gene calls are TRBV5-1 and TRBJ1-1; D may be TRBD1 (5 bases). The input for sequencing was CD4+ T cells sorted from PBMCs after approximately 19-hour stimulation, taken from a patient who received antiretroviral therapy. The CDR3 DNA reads TGCGCCAGCAGCTTGGACGGTCAGGGGAACACTGAAGCTTTCTTT. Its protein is CASSLDGQGNTEAFF.